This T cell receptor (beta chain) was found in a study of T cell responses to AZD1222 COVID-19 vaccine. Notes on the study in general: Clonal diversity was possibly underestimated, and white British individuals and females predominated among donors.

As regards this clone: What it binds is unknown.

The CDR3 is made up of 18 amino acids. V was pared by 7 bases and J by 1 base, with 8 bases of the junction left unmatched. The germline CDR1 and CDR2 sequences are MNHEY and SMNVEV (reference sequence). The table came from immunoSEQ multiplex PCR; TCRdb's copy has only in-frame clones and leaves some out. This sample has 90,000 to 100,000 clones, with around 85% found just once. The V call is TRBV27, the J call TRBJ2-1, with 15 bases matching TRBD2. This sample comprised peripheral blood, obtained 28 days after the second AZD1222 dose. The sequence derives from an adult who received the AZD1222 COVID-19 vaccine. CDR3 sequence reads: CASTGLAGGPASYNEQFF. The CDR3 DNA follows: TGTGCCAGCACCGGACTAGCGGGAGGGCCGGCTTCCTACAATGAGCAGTTCTTC.